The 13 T cell receptor beta chains in this list originate from one sample, sequenced in a study of cytomegalovirus exposure and HLA in healthy donors. Assay: immunoSEQ multiplex PCR; the TCRdb copy retains only in-frame clones and omits some. Of around 120,000 clones in the sample, 88% were seen once. The source material was PBMCs. The receptors shown here come from a man aged 18 to 29 in good health and CMV-seropositive.

The chain is built from TRBV6-1 and TRBJ2-5; TRBD1 might be the D (5 bases). CDR3 length: 17 residues. Trimming cost V 3 bases and J 1 base, with 18 bases left between them. The germline V gene has CDR1 MNHNS and CDR2 SASEGT. The DNA of the CDR3 is TGTGCCAGCAGTGACATTAGGGGCCTGGCGGTCCAAGAGACCCAGTACTTC. Amino acids: CASSDIRGLAVQETQYF.

The V gene is TRBV10-3, the J gene TRBJ1-4; TRBD1 matches 7 bases. Trimming at V came to 3 bases and at J to 7 bases, leaving 11 bases not matched to a gene. The CDR3 has 16 amino acids. Germline V gene data show CDR1 as ENHRY and CDR2 as SYGVKD. Written as DNA, the CDR3 is TGTGCCATCAGTGATCGAAGGAGGGGGCGCGGTGAAAAACTGTTTTTT. Amino acids: CAISDRRRGRGEKLFF.

This clone was seen only a few times. The chain is built from TRBV4-1 and TRBJ2-1; no clear D gene. V dropped 0 bases and J dropped 2 bases, with 5 bases sitting between them. The CDR3 runs 14 residues. Germline loops: CDR1 MGHRA, CDR2 YSYEKL. The DNA of the CDR3 is TGCGCCAGCAGCCAAGATTCCACCTACAATGAGCAGTTCTTC. Residues: CASSQDSTYNEQFF.

This chain uses TRBV29-1 with TRBJ2-5; weak D call: TRBD2 (5 bases). The CDR3 covers 13 residues. Germline V gene data show CDR1 as SQVTM and CDR2 as ANQGSEA. CDR3 sequence reads: CGSVVSVGETQYF. The CDR3 DNA reads as TGCGGGAGTGTGGTTAGCGTAGGAGAGACCCAGTACTTC.

In this sample, this clone turned up a few times. V and J are TRBV6-1 and TRBJ2-1; a possible D gene is TRBD1 (5 bases). Between the trimmed V and J ends, which lost 7 bases and 5 bases, there was a span of 12 bases. Germline CDR1 and CDR2: MNHNS and SASEGT. The CDR3 runs 13 residues. CDR3 loop: CASNLDRHNEQFF. CDR3 coding DNA: TGTGCCAGCAATCTTGACAGACACAATGAGCAGTTCTTC.

The chain recombines TRBV9 with TRBJ2-1; TRBD2 matches 8 bases. Germline CDR1 is SGDLS and CDR2 is YYNGEE. J lost 2 bases, V lost 2 bases, and 6 bases had no gene match. This CDR3 comprises 16 residues. The CDR3 region has the DNA TGTGCCAGCAGCGTGAATCCGGGACTAGCCTACAATGAGCAGTTCTTC. Its protein is CASSVNPGLAYNEQFF.

The rearrangement links TRBV4-1 to TRBJ2-3; TRBD2 might be the D (5 bases). Deletions cut 0 bases from V and 0 bases from J, with 10 bases between. From germline, CDR1 is MGHRA and CDR2 YSYEKL. The CDR3 loop spans 16 amino acids. CDR3 loop: CASSQDGRGSTDTQYF. CDR3 bases: TGCGCCAGCAGCCAAGATGGTCGGGGTAGCACAGATACGCAGTATTTT.

The chain links TRBV4-2 to TRBJ2-6; 10 bases agree with TRBD1. Germline CDR1 and CDR2: LGHNA and YNFKEQ. The CDR3 totals 15 residues. The junction had 8 bases not matched to a gene; V was cut back by 11 bases and J by 4 bases. In DNA form, the CDR3 reads TGTGCCGCCGGGACAGGGGAGTCAGGGGCCAACGTCCTGACTTTC. It codes for CAAGTGESGANVLTF.

This clone was detected only once. The genes are TRBV25-1 and TRBJ2-3; TRBD1 might be the D (5 bases). This CDR3 comprises 13 residues. Germline CDR1 MGHDK, CDR2 SYGVNS. V was clipped by 3 bases and J by 4 bases, with 8 bases between them. CDR3 amino acids: CASSEIRADTQYF. The CDR3 DNA is TGTGCCAGCAGTGAGATCAGGGCAGATACGCAGTATTTT.

J is TRBJ2-4 and V is TRBV4-3; the D is unclear. CDR3 length: 14 residues. Germline CDR1 is LGHNA and CDR2 is YSLEER. V was clipped by 0 bases and J by 1 base, with 4 bases between them. The CDR3 nucleotides read TGCGCCAGCAGCCAAGATATCGCCAAAAACATTCAGTACTTC. As protein: CASSQDIAKNIQYF.

The chain is built from TRBV4-3 and TRBJ2-1; D gene unclear. The CDR3 is 15 residues long. Trimming pared 0 bases from V and 7 bases from J, leaving 13 bases between. The V gene's germline CDR1 is LGHNA and CDR2 YSLEER. The CDR3 spells CASSQDLSATNEQFF. As DNA, the CDR3 is TGCGCCAGCAGCCAAGATCTTTCCGCTACGAATGAGCAGTTCTTC.

The chain has TRBV4-1 and TRBJ1-1; 7 positions match TRBD1. This CDR3 is built from 14 residues. The germline gives CDR1 MGHRA, CDR2 YSYEKL. V trimming: 1 base; J trimming: 1 base; junction bases outside the gene matches: 0. CDR3 amino acids: CASSQGQGNTEAFF. The CDR3 DNA follows: TGCGCCAGCAGCCAAGGACAGGGGAACACTGAAGCTTTCTTT.

The chain carries TRBV18 and TRBJ2-5, with TRBD2 as a possible D gene (6 bases). The CDR3 totals 14 residues. V gave up 0 bases and J gave up 5 bases, with 10 bases separating them. Looked up from germline, CDR1 is KGHSH and CDR2 is LQKENI. DNA of the CDR3: TGTGCCAGCTCACCACCGGGCGGGGCGGAGACCCAGTACTTC. This codes for CASSPPGGAETQYF.